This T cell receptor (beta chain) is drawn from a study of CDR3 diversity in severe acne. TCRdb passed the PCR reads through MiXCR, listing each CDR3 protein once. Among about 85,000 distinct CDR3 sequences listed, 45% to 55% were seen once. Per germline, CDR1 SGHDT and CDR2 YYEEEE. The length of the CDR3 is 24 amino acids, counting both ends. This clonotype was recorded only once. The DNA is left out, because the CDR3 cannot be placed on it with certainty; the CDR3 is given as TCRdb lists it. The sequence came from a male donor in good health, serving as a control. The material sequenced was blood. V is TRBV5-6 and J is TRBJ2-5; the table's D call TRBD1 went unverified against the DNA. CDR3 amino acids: CASCLRVRDYGYTFGSGTGETQYF.